This record looks at one T cell receptor (beta chain) sequence and its context. This record comes from a study of blood T cell repertoires in COVID-19. Study-wide context: From the United States, Italy and Spain came samples of acute and convalescent COVID-19. Sources were T cells, B-cell-depleted T cells, or PBMCs; the material itself was cDNA or gDNA.

In the authors' methods: By means of reference gene primer amplification, nucleated cell counts were estimated. Sequenced by immunoSEQ multiplex PCR; TCRdb stores in-frame clones only, minus some. V and J calls and clone size are as listed in that table; D and trimming were resolved from the DNA. The sample gives roughly 150,000 clones, 85% to 90% of which show up once; 2.5% to 3.5% is in the top ten. This TCR came from a woman in her sixties with active COVID-19. Material: peripheral blood.

The CDR3 region has the DNA TGTGCAAGTCGCCACCCCCCAGACAGGGAGAGAGCTGGAAACACCATATATTTT. It codes for CASRHPPDRERAGNTIYF. J is TRBJ1-3 and V is TRBV12-2; the table's D gene call, TRBD1, was not cross checked with the DNA. TRBV12-2 is recorded as a pseudogene. The CDR3 contains 18 residues.